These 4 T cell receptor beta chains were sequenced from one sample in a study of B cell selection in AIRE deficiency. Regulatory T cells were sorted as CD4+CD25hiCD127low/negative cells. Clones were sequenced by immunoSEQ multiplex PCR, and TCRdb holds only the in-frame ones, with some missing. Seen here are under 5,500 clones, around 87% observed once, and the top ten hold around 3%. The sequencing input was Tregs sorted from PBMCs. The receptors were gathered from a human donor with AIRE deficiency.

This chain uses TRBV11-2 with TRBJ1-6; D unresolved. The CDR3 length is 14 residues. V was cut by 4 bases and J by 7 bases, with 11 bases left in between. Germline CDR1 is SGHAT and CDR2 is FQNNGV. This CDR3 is CASSSRDRNSPLHF. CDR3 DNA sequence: TGTGCCAGCAGCTCTAGGGATAGAAATTCACCCCTCCACTTT.

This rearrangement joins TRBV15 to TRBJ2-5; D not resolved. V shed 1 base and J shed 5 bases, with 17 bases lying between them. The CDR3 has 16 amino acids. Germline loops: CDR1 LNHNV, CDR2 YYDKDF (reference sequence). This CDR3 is CATSRAGPDVGETQYF. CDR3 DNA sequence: TGTGCCACCAGCAGAGCCGGGCCGGATGTTGGGGAGACCCAGTACTTC.

As DNA, the CDR3 is TGTGCCAGCAGCCCCCTTCGAGAGACCCAGTACTTC. Translated, it gives CASSPLRETQYF. The chain links TRBV7-2 to TRBJ2-5; D unclear. Germline lookup yields CDR1 SGHTA and CDR2 FQGNSA. Deletions cut 5 bases from V and 4 bases from J, with 8 bases between. The CDR3 runs to 12 residues.

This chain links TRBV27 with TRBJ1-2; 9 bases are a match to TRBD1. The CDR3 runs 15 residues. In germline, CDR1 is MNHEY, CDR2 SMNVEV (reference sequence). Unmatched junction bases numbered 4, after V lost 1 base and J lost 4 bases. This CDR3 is CASSLYRDRVYGYTF. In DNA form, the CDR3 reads TGTGCCAGCAGTTTATACCGGGACAGGGTCTATGGCTACACCTTC.